This is a list of T cell receptor beta chains from one sample in a study of blood T cell repertoires in COVID-19. Data came from immunoSEQ multiplex PCR; TCRdb stores just in-frame clones and leaves some out. The sample has 300,000 to 350,000 clones, approximately 89% seen once. Material: peripheral blood. These receptors all come from a woman aged 18-35 years who had recovered from COVID-19. Both conserved end residues are part of each CDR3. Fields, in order: clone size, J gene, D gene, V gene, CDR3 protein, CDR3 DNA. D genes are given only for firm matches. Not all rows give a size; the values are once, few, many and, for expanded clones, a class.

abundance: -; j_gene: TRBJ1-1; d_gene: -; v_gene: TRBV20-1; CDR3aa: CSASRRRMNTEAFF; CDR3nt: TGCAGTGCTAGTCGGCGGAGGATGAACACTGAAGCTTTCTTT
abundance: -; j_gene: TRBJ1-5; d_gene: -; v_gene: TRBV4-3; CDR3aa: CASSQERGGPQHF; CDR3nt: TGCGCCAGCAGCCAAGAAAGGGGGGGGCCCCAGCATTTT
abundance: -; j_gene: TRBJ1-5; d_gene: TRBD1; v_gene: TRBV19; CDR3aa: CASSGQGAQPQHF; CDR3nt: TGTGCCAGTAGTGGACAGGGGGCTCAGCCCCAGCATTTT
abundance: -; j_gene: TRBJ1-3; d_gene: -; v_gene: TRBV28; CDR3aa: CASSFRGPGNTIYF; CDR3nt: TGTGCCAGCAGTTTTCGCGGGCCTGGAAACACCATATATTTT
abundance: -; j_gene: TRBJ1-1; d_gene: TRBD1; v_gene: TRBV19; CDR3aa: CASSMNDRANTEAFF; CDR3nt: TGTGCCAGTAGCATGAACGACAGGGCGAACACTGAAGCTTTCTTT
abundance: -; j_gene: TRBJ1-4; d_gene: TRBD1; v_gene: TRBV18; CDR3aa: CASSPTRQGATNEKLFF; CDR3nt: TGTGCCAGCTCACCAACGCGACAGGGGGCTACTAATGAAAAACTGTTTTTT
abundance: -; j_gene: TRBJ2-1; d_gene: -; v_gene: TRBV7-9; CDR3aa: CASKTAINNEQFF; CDR3nt: TGTGCCAGCAAGACAGCTATTAACAATGAGCAGTTCTTC
abundance: -; j_gene: TRBJ1-3; d_gene: -; v_gene: TRBV29-1; CDR3aa: CSVEVATVGGNTIYF; CDR3nt: TGCAGCGTTGAAGTTGCGACAGTGGGTGGAAACACCATATATTTT
abundance: -; j_gene: TRBJ2-3; d_gene: TRBD2; v_gene: TRBV10-1; CDR3aa: CASSASGSPDTQYF; CDR3nt: TGCGCCAGCAGTGCTAGCGGGAGTCCAGATACGCAGTATTTT
abundance: -; j_gene: TRBJ2-2; d_gene: -; v_gene: TRBV30; CDR3aa: CAWSLGRVTGELFF; CDR3nt: TGTGCCTGGAGTTTAGGCAGGGTGACCGGGGAGCTGTTTTTT
abundance: -; j_gene: TRBJ2-1; d_gene: -; v_gene: TRBV5-1; CDR3aa: CASSWEALGDEQFF; CDR3nt: TGCGCCAGCAGCTGGGAGGCTTTGGGAGATGAGCAGTTCTTC
abundance: -; j_gene: TRBJ2-3; d_gene: TRBD2; v_gene: TRBV7-9; CDR3aa: CASSTRLAGASDTQYF; CDR3nt: TGTGCCAGCAGCACAAGACTAGCGGGAGCCTCAGATACGCAGTATTTT
abundance: -; j_gene: TRBJ2-2; d_gene: TRBD2; v_gene: TRBV4-3; CDR3aa: CASRFLDGASGMTNTGELFF; CDR3nt: TGCGCCAGCAGATTCCTAGACGGGGCTAGCGGGATGACGAACACCGGGGAGCTGTTTTTT
abundance: -; j_gene: TRBJ2-5; d_gene: -; v_gene: TRBV5-1; CDR3aa: CASSRGGAQETQYF; CDR3nt: TGCGCCAGCTCTCGGGGAGGAGCACAAGAGACCCAGTACTTC
abundance: -; j_gene: TRBJ1-4; d_gene: TRBD1; v_gene: TRBV25-1; CDR3aa: CASSGDRVLFF; CDR3nt: TGTGCCAGCAGTGGAGACAGGGTTCTGTTTTTT
abundance: once; j_gene: TRBJ1-1; d_gene: TRBD1; v_gene: TRBV27; CDR3aa: CASSFYGQGGRTEAFF; CDR3nt: TGTGCCAGCAGTTTCTATGGACAGGGGGGGCGAACTGAAGCTTTCTTT
abundance: -; j_gene: TRBJ2-1; d_gene: -; v_gene: TRBV4-1; CDR3aa: CASSQGVYRPTGSNEQFF; CDR3nt: TGCGCCAGCAGCCAAGGGGTTTATCGGCCCACTGGGAGCAATGAGCAGTTCTTC
abundance: -; j_gene: TRBJ2-3; d_gene: TRBD2; v_gene: TRBV9; CDR3aa: CASSVLAGTTDTQYF; CDR3nt: TGTGCCAGCAGCGTGCTAGCGGGAACCACAGATACGCAGTATTTT
abundance: -; j_gene: TRBJ2-2; d_gene: -; v_gene: TRBV5-1; CDR3aa: CASSLGQGMSGELFF; CDR3nt: TGCGCCAGCAGCTTGGGCCAGGGAATGTCCGGGGAGCTGTTTTTT
abundance: -; j_gene: TRBJ2-2; d_gene: -; v_gene: TRBV5-8; CDR3aa: CASSIRRDFGELFF; CDR3nt: TGTGCCAGCAGCATTAGACGGGACTTTGGGGAGCTGTTTTTT
abundance: once; j_gene: TRBJ2-3; d_gene: TRBD1; v_gene: TRBV11-2; CDR3aa: CASSLHGTGTDTQYF; CDR3nt: TGTGCCAGCAGCTTACACGGGACAGGGACCGATACGCAGTATTTT
abundance: -; j_gene: TRBJ2-1; d_gene: -; v_gene: TRBV9; CDR3aa: CASSVGLLNEQFF; CDR3nt: TGTGCCAGCAGCGTAGGTCTACTTAATGAGCAGTTCTTC
abundance: -; j_gene: TRBJ2-5; d_gene: -; v_gene: TRBV5-1; CDR3aa: CASSLQRDWGETQYF; CDR3nt: TGCGCCAGCAGCTTGCAACGGGACTGGGGAGAGACCCAGTACTTC
abundance: -; j_gene: TRBJ1-5; d_gene: TRBD1; v_gene: TRBV30; CDR3aa: CAWSPRAGGGQPQHF; CDR3nt: TGTGCCTGGAGCCCCAGGGCAGGGGGCGGCCAGCCCCAGCATTTT
abundance: -; j_gene: TRBJ2-3; d_gene: -; v_gene: TRBV9; CDR3aa: CASSQRRGLADTQYF; CDR3nt: TGTGCCAGCAGCCAGAGGAGGGGGCTCGCAGATACGCAGTATTTT
abundance: -; j_gene: TRBJ2-1; d_gene: TRBD2; v_gene: TRBV6-2/TRBV6-3; CDR3aa: CASSDYSSGYNEQFF; CDR3nt: TGTGCCAGCAGTGATTACTCTAGCGGTTACAATGAGCAGTTCTTC
abundance: -; j_gene: TRBJ1-6; d_gene: -; v_gene: TRBV18; CDR3aa: CASSSGNSPLHF; CDR3nt: TGTGCCAGCTCATCAGGGAACTCACCCCTCCACTTT
abundance: -; j_gene: TRBJ2-3; d_gene: -; v_gene: TRBV24-1; CDR3aa: CATSDYRQTWDTQYF; CDR3nt: TGTGCCACCAGTGATTATCGTCAAACTTGGGATACGCAGTATTTT
abundance: -; j_gene: TRBJ1-2; d_gene: TRBD1; v_gene: TRBV5-6; CDR3aa: CASSQNRGVGYTF; CDR3nt: TGTGCCAGCAGCCAGAACAGGGGGGTTGGCTACACCTTC
abundance: -; j_gene: TRBJ2-1; d_gene: -; v_gene: TRBV18; CDR3aa: CASSPLATPNNEQFF; CDR3nt: TGTGCCAGCTCACCACTAGCAACTCCGAACAATGAGCAGTTCTTC
abundance: -; j_gene: TRBJ2-1; d_gene: -; v_gene: TRBV12-3/TRBV12-4; CDR3aa: CASSLRFEQFF; CDR3nt: TGTGCCAGCAGTTTACGGTTTGAGCAGTTCTTC
abundance: -; j_gene: TRBJ2-1; d_gene: TRBD2; v_gene: TRBV4-3; CDR3aa: CASSQDKASGSPDEQFF; CDR3nt: TGCGCCAGCAGCCAAGATAAGGCTAGCGGGAGTCCCGATGAGCAGTTCTTC
abundance: -; j_gene: TRBJ1-2; d_gene: -; v_gene: TRBV25-1; CDR3aa: CASSEGPTGGYTF; CDR3nt: TGTGCCAGCAGTGAAGGTCCCACCGGGGGCTACACCTTC
abundance: -; j_gene: TRBJ2-3; d_gene: -; v_gene: TRBV5-1; CDR3aa: CASSFTGTDTQYF; CDR3nt: TGCGCCAGCAGCTTTACAGGGACAGATACGCAGTATTTT
abundance: -; j_gene: TRBJ1-2; d_gene: TRBD1; v_gene: TRBV19; CDR3aa: CASRAGTGGAYNYGYTF; CDR3nt: TGTGCCAGCCGCGCTGGGACAGGGGGCGCGTATAACTATGGCTACACCTTC
abundance: -; j_gene: TRBJ2-1; d_gene: TRBD1; v_gene: TRBV7-9; CDR3aa: CASSLVGRGKGEQFF; CDR3nt: TGTGCCAGCAGCTTAGTGGGCAGGGGGAAGGGTGAGCAGTTCTTC
abundance: -; j_gene: TRBJ2-2; d_gene: TRBD1; v_gene: TRBV7-2; CDR3aa: CASSRQGTGELFF; CDR3nt: TGTGCCAGCAGCCGACAGGGAACCGGGGAGCTGTTTTTT
abundance: -; j_gene: TRBJ2-3; d_gene: -; v_gene: TRBV7-9; CDR3aa: CASSFLGASTDTQYF; CDR3nt: TGTGCCAGCAGCTTTCTAGGGGCTAGCACAGATACGCAGTATTTT
abundance: -; j_gene: TRBJ1-1; d_gene: TRBD1; v_gene: TRBV11-3; CDR3aa: CASSPRDRVPAEAFF; CDR3nt: TGTGCCAGCAGCCCCCGGGACAGGGTTCCCGCTGAAGCTTTCTTT
abundance: -; j_gene: TRBJ1-5; d_gene: -; v_gene: TRBV2; CDR3aa: CASAVGHRNQPQHF; CDR3nt: TGTGCCAGCGCGGTGGGACATCGTAATCAGCCCCAGCATTTT
abundance: once; j_gene: TRBJ1-2; d_gene: -; v_gene: TRBV24-1; CDR3aa: CATSDTMAYGYTF; CDR3nt: TGTGCCACCAGTGATACCATGGCCTATGGCTACACCTTC
abundance: -; j_gene: TRBJ2-1; d_gene: TRBD2; v_gene: TRBV7-9; CDR3aa: CASGSGRRSYNEQFF; CDR3nt: TGTGCCAGCGGTAGCGGGAGAAGGTCCTACAATGAGCAGTTCTTC
abundance: -; j_gene: TRBJ1-1; d_gene: -; v_gene: TRBV2; CDR3aa: CASSEVRGLGTEAFF; CDR3nt: TGTGCCAGCAGTGAAGTTCGAGGGCTTGGCACTGAAGCTTTCTTT
abundance: -; j_gene: TRBJ2-1; d_gene: TRBD1; v_gene: TRBV19; CDR3aa: CASSIDQQGAQGEQFF; CDR3nt: TGTGCCAGTAGTATAGATCAACAGGGGGCGCAAGGTGAGCAGTTCTTC
abundance: -; j_gene: TRBJ1-1; d_gene: TRBD1; v_gene: TRBV11-2; CDR3aa: CASSFVVTGVTVPEAFF; CDR3nt: TGTGCCAGCAGCTTTGTAGTAACAGGGGTAACTGTCCCTGAAGCTTTCTTT